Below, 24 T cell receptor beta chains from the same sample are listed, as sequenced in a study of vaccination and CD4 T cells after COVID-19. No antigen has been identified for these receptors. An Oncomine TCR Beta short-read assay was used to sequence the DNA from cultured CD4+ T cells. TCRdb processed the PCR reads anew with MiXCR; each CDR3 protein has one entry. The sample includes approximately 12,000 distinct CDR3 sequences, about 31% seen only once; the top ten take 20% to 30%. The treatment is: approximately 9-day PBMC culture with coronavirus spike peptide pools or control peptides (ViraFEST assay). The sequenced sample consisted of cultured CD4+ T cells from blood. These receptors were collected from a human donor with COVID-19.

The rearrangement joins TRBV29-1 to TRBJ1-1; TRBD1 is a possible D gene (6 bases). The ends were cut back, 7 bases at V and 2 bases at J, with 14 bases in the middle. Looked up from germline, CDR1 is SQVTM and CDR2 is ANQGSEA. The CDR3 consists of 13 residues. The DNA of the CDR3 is TGCAGCGCGGCGAGGGGACAAAACACTGAAGCTTTCTTT. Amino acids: CSAARGQNTEAFF.

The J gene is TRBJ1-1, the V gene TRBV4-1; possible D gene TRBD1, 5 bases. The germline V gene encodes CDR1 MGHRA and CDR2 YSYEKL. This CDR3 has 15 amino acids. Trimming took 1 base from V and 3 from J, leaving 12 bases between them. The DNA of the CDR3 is TGCGCCAGCAGCCAAGCGGGACGGATGGACACTGAAGCTTTCTTT. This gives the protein CASSQAGRMDTEAFF.

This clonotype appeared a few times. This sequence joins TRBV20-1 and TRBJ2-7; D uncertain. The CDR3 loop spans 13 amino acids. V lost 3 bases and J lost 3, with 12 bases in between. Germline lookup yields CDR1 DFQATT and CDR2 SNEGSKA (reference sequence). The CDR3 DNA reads TGCAGTGCTAGGGTCCACGGAAACTACGAGCAGTACTTC. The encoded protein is CSARVHGNYEQYF.

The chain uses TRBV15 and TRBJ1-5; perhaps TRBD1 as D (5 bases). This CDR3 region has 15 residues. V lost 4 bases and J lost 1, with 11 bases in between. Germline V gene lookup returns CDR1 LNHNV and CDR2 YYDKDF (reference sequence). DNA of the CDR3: TGTGCCACCAGCACTGAACCAGGGAGCAATCAGCCCCAGCATTTT. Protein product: CATSTEPGSNQPQHF.

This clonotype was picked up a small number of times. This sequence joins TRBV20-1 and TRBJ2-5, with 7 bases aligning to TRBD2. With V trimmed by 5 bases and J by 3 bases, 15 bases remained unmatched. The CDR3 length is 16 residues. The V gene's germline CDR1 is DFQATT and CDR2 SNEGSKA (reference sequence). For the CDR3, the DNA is TGCAGTGCTGTAAGATCGGGCGGGGGAGCCGAAGAGACCCAGTACTTC. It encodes CSAVRSGGGAEETQYF.

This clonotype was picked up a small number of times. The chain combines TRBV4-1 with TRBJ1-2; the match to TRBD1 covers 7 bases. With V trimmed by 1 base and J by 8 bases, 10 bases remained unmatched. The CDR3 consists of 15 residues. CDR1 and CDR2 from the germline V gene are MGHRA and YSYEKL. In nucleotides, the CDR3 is TGCGCCAGCAGCCAAGCTGACAGGGCGGATGGAGGCTACACCTTC. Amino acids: CASSQADRADGGYTF.

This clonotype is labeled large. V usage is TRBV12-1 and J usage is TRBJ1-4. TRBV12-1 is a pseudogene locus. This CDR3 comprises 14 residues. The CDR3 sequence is CASSYKASTEKLFF. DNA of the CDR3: TGTGCCAGCAGCTACAAGGCCTCGACGGAAAAACTGTTTTTT.

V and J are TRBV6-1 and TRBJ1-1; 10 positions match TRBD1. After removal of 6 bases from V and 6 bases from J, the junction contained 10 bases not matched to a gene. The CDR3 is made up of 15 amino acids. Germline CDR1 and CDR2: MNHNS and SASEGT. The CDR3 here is CASRDRDRGRAEAFF. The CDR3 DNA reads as TGTGCCAGCAGGGACCGGGACAGGGGACGCGCTGAAGCTTTCTTT.

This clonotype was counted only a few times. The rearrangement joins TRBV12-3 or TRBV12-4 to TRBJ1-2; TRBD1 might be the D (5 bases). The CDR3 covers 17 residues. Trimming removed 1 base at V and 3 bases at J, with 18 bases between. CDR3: CASSLGGIGHSDYGYTF. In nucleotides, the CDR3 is TGTGCCAGCAGTTTAGGAGGTATAGGACATTCGGACTATGGCTACACCTTC.

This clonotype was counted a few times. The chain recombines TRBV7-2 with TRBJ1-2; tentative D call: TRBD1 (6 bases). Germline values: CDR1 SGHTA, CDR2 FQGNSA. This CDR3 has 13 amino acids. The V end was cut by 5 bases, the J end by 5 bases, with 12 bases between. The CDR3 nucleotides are TGTGCCAGCAGCCTGGGGGGACAATATGGCTACACCTTC. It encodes CASSLGGQYGYTF.

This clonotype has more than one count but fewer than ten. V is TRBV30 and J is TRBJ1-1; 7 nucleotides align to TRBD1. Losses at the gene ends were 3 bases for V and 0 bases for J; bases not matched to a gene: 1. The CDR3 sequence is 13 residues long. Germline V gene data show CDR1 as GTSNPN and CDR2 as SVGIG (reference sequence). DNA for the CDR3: TGTGCCTGGAGCGGACAGGTGAACACTGAAGCTTTCTTT. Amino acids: CAWSGQVNTEAFF.

The CDR3 protein is CASSLTGGLVEQYF. The DNA of the CDR3 is TGTGCCAGCAGCTTGACAGGGGGTTTAGTCGAGCAGTACTTC. V gene TRBV28 combines with J gene TRBJ2-7; 9 nucleotides align to TRBD1. Germline values: CDR1 MDHEN, CDR2 SYDVKM. This CDR3 region has 14 residues. After removal of 6 bases from V and 6 bases from J, the junction contained 9 bases not matched to a gene.

As DNA, the CDR3 is TGTGCCAGCGGGGCTGGTGGCAGGGGAACCGTAGCCAAAAACATTCAGTACTTC. Translated: CASGAGGRGTVAKNIQYF. V gene TRBV27 combines with J gene TRBJ2-4, with D maybe TRBD1 (6 bases). Germline V gene lookup returns CDR1 MNHEY and CDR2 SMNVEV (reference sequence). This CDR3 region has 18 residues. With 8 bases removed from V and 0 bases from J, the gap between germline ends came to 23 bases.

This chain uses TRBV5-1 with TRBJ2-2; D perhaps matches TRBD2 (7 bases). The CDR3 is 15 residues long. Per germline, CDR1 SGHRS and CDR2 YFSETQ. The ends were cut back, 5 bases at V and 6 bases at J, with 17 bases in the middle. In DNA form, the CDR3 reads TGCGCCAGCAGGACCCGGGGGGCCGCCTCCGGGGAGCTGTTTTTT. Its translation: CASRTRGAASGELFF.

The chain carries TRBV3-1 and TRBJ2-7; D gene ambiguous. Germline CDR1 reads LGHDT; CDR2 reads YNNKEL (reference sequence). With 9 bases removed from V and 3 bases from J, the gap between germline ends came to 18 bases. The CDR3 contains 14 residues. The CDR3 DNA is TGTGCCAGATCCTGGACCGATCCTGGCTACGAGCAGTACTTC. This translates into CARSWTDPGYEQYF.

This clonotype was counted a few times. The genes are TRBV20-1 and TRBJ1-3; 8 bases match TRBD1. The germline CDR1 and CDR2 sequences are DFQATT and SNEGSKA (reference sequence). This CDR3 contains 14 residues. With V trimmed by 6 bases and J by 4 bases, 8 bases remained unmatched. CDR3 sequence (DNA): TGCAGTGCCCCGGACAGGGCAGCAGGAAACACCATATATTTT. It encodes CSAPDRAAGNTIYF.

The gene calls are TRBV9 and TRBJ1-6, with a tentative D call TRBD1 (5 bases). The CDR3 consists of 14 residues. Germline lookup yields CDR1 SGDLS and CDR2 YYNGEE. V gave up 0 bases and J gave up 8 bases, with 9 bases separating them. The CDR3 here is CASSVGQGDSPLHF. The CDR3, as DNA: TGTGCCAGCAGCGTAGGACAAGGGGATTCACCCCTCCACTTT.

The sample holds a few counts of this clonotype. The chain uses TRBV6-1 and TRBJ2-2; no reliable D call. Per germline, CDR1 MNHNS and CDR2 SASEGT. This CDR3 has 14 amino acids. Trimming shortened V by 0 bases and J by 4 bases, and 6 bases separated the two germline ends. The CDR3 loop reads CASSEALGTGELFF. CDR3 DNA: TGTGCCAGCAGTGAAGCGTTAGGCACCGGGGAGCTGTTTTTT.

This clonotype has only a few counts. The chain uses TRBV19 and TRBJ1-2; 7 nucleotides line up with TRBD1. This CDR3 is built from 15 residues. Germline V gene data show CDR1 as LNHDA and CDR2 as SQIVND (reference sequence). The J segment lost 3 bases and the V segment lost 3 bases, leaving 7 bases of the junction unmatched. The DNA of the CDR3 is TGTGCCAGTAGTATGGGGACAGCAGGGCACTATGGCTACACCTTC. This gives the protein CASSMGTAGHYGYTF. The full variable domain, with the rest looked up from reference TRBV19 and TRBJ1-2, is DGGITQSPKYLFRKEGQNVTLSCEQNLNHDAMYWYRQDPGQGLRLIYYSQIVNDFQKGDIAEGYSVSREKKESFPLTVTSAQKNPTAFYLCASSMGTAGHYGYTFGSGTRLTVV.

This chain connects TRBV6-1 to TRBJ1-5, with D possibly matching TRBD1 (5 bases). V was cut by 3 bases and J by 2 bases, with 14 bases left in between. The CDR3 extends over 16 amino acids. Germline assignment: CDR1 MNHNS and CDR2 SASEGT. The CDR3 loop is CASSEEGRGGNQPQHF. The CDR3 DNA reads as TGTGCCAGCAGTGAGGAAGGGAGGGGAGGCAATCAGCCCCAGCATTTT.

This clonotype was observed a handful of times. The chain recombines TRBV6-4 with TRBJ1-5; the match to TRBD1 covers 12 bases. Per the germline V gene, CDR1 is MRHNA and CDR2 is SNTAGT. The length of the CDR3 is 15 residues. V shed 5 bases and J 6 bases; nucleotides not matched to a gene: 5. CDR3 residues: CASSPGTGGGQPQHF. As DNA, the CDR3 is TGTGCCAGCAGTCCCGGGACAGGGGGCGGTCAGCCCCAGCATTTT.

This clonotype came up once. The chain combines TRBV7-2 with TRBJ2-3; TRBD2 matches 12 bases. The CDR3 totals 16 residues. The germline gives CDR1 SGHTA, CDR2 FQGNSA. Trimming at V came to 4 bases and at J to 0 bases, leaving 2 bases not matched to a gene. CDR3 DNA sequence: TGTGCCAGCAGCTCGGGACTAGCGGGTAGCACAGATACGCAGTATTTT. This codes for CASSSGLAGSTDTQYF.

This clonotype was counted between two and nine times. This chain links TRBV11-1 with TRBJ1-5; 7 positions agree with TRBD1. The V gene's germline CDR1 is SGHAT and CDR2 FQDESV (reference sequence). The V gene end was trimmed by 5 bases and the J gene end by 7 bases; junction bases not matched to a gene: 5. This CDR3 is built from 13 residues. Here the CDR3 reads CASSPGQQQPQHF. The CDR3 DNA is TGTGCCAGCAGCCCGGGACAGCAGCAGCCCCAGCATTTT. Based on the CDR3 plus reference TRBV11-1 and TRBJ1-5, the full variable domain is EAEVAQSPRYKITEKSQAVAFWCDPISGHATLYWYRQILGQGPELLVQFQDESVVDDSQLPKDRFSAERLKGVDSTLKIQPAELGDSAMYLCASSPGQQQPQHFGDGTRLSIL.

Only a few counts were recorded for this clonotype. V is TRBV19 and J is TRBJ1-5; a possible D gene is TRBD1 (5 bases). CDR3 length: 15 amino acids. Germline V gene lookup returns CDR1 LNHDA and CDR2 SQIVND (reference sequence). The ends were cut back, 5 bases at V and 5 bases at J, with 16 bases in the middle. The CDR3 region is CASSLQGDPYQPQHF. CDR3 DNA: TGTGCCAGTAGTCTCCAGGGCGACCCTTATCAGCCCCAGCATTTT.